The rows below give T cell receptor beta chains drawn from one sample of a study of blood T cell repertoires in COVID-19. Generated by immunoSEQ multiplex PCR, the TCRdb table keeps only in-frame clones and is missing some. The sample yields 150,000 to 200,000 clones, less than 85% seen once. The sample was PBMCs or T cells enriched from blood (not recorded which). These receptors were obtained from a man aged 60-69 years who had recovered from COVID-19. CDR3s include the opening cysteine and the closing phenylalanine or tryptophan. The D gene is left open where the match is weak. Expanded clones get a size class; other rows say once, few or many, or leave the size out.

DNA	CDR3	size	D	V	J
TGTGCCAGTAGTGGTGGGACAGGGGGTGTGAACACTGAAGCTTTCTTT	CASSGGTGGVNTEAFF	-	TRBD1	TRBV19	TRBJ1-1
TGTGCCAGCAGCCAGAGGGCCATTCATTCACCCCTCCACTTT	CASSQRAIHSPLHF	-	-	TRBV3-1/TRBV3-2	TRBJ1-6
TGTGCCAGTAGTAACTCCGGGACAGGTATTTCCTACGAGCAGTACTTC	CASSNSGTGISYEQYF	-	TRBD1	TRBV19	TRBJ2-7
TGTGCCAGCAGTTACGGACAGGGCAACTATGGCTACACCTTC	CASSYGQGNYGYTF	-	TRBD1	TRBV6-6	TRBJ1-2
TGTGCCTGGAGTGTAAACAGGGACACTGAAGCTTTCTTT	CAWSVNRDTEAFF	-	-	TRBV30	TRBJ1-1
TGTGCCAGCAGCCCACGGACAGGGGGCGTCAATCAGCCCCAGCATTTT	CASSPRTGGVNQPQHF	-	TRBD1	TRBV5-6	TRBJ1-5
TGTGCCAGCAGCCCGAGTCGGACAGGGGGCGTGGATGAGCAGTTCTTC	CASSPSRTGGVDEQFF	-	TRBD1	TRBV11-2	TRBJ2-1
TGTGCCACCATGCAGACTAGCGCTAGCACAGATACGCAGTATTTT	CATMQTSASTDTQYF	few	TRBD2	TRBV24-1	TRBJ2-3
TGTGCCAGCAGCCAAGGGGGGACAGGGAACGAGCAGTACTTC	CASSQGGTGNEQYF	-	TRBD1	TRBV3-1/TRBV3-2	TRBJ2-7
TGCGCCAGCAGCTGGGGACAGGGCGGTCAGCCCCAGCATTTT	CASSWGQGGQPQHF	-	TRBD1	TRBV5-1	TRBJ1-5
TGTGCCAGCAGCTTAGGTATAGCGGTCGGGGAGCTGTTTTTT	CASSLGIAVGELFF	-	-	TRBV11-3	TRBJ2-2
TGCGCCAGCAGCTTGAATCAGGGGGCAGACACCGGGGAGCTGTTTTTT	CASSLNQGADTGELFF	-	TRBD1	TRBV5-1	TRBJ2-2
TGTGCCAGCAGTTCGGAAGTAAGGGGTCGCGCTTTCTTT	CASSSEVRGRAFF	once	-	TRBV28	TRBJ1-1
TGTGCCAGTAGTATCAGTAGCGTGGCCTCCTACAATGAGCAGTTCTTC	CASSISSVASYNEQFF	many	-	TRBV19	TRBJ2-1
TGTGCCAGCAGCGGAAGAACAGGTGATCGGCAGTTCTTC	CASSGRTGDRQFF	-	-	TRBV12-3/TRBV12-4	TRBJ2-1
TGTGCCAGCAGCCCGGGACAGGGAGGGTCACCCCTCCACTTT	CASSPGQGGSPLHF	-	TRBD1	TRBV7-9	TRBJ1-6
TGTGCTAGCAGCTTAGATGGCTCTTCGGGGGAGACCCAGTACTTC	CASSLDGSSGETQYF	-	-	TRBV7-7	TRBJ2-5
TGTGCCAGCAGCCCCCGGGACAGGTTGTACTTC	CASSPRDRLYF	-	TRBD1	TRBV28	TRBJ2-7
TGCGCCAGCAGCTCGGGACAGGGGTGGGCCACTGAAGCTTTCTTT	CASSSGQGWATEAFF	-	TRBD1	TRBV5-1	TRBJ1-1
TGTGCCAGCAGCCAAGACCCTAGCGGGGGGCCGGAGGACGAGCAGTACTTC	CASSQDPSGGPEDEQYF	-	TRBD2	TRBV3-1/TRBV3-2	TRBJ2-7
TGTGCCACCACCTCAGGGGGCCTGAACACTGAAGCTTTCTTT	CATTSGGLNTEAFF	-	TRBD1	TRBV28	TRBJ1-1
TGTGCCAGCAGTCACAGGACAACGATGAACACTGAAGCTTTCTTT	CASSHRTTMNTEAFF	-	-	TRBV28	TRBJ1-1
TGTGCCAGTAGTGAACAGGCCTCTGGGGCCAACGTCCTGACTTTC	CASSEQASGANVLTF	-	-	TRBV19	TRBJ2-6
TGTGCCAGTAGTATAGAAGGAGGCTCTGGGGCCAACGTCCTGACTTTC	CASSIEGGSGANVLTF	-	-	TRBV19	TRBJ2-6
TGCGCCAGCAGCCTATTGAACACTGAAGCTTTCTTT	CASSLLNTEAFF	many	-	TRBV10-2	TRBJ1-1
TGCGCCAGCAGCCCCAGTCCCGGGACTAGCGGGGCGTACAATGAGCAGTTCTTC	CASSPSPGTSGAYNEQFF	-	TRBD2	TRBV5-1	TRBJ2-1
TGCGCCAGCAGCCTGTTTCAGGGGATGAACACTGAAGCTTTCTTT	CASSLFQGMNTEAFF	-	-	TRBV23-1	TRBJ1-1
TGTGCCAGCAGCCTCGGGGGGGCCGACGGTGAAAAACTGTTTTTT	CASSLGGADGEKLFF	once	-	TRBV5-4	TRBJ1-4
TGCAGCGTTGATCAGGGGTGGAACGAGCAGTACTTC	CSVDQGWNEQYF	-	-	TRBV29-1	TRBJ2-7
TGCGCCAGCAGCTCGACTAGCGGGGGACAAGAGACCCAGTACTTC	CASSSTSGGQETQYF	-	TRBD2	TRBV5-1	TRBJ2-5
TGTGCCAGCAGCTTGGCGGGGAGGGTTGGTGAAAAACTGTTTTTT	CASSLAGRVGEKLFF	once	-	TRBV5-4	TRBJ1-4
TGTGCCAGCAGCTTAGTTCGGGGGGGTAATGAGCAGTTCTTC	CASSLVRGGNEQFF	-	TRBD2	TRBV11-3	TRBJ2-1
TGTGCCAGCTCACCCACCCCGCTAGCCCTAAGCACAGATACGCAGTATTTT	CASSPTPLALSTDTQYF	-	-	TRBV18	TRBJ2-3
TGTGCCAGCAGCGTACGGCCAGGGGGGCACAACACCGGGGAGCTGTTTTTT	CASSVRPGGHNTGELFF	-	-	TRBV9	TRBJ2-2
TGTGCCAGCAGCCAACGGGACAGGGGGAACACTGAAGCTTTCTTT	CASSQRDRGNTEAFF	-	TRBD1	TRBV5-4	TRBJ1-1
TGTGCCAGCAGCCAAGTGGGGGGAGGTAACTATGGCTACACCTTC	CASSQVGGGNYGYTF	-	-	TRBV3-1/TRBV3-2	TRBJ1-2
TGTGCCAGCAGTCTCGGCGGAGAAGCTTTCTTT	CASSLGGEAFF	once	-	TRBV27	TRBJ1-1
TGTGCCAGCAGCTTAGTGGCTAGCGACCGGTCAGGGCAGTTCTTC	CASSLVASDRSGQFF	-	-	TRBV7-9	TRBJ2-1
TGTGCCAGCAGCTTTAGGGACAGCACCTACGAGCAGTACTTC	CASSFRDSTYEQYF	-	TRBD1	TRBV7-8	TRBJ2-7
TGTGCCAGCAGTGATTCAGGGATTTCCTACAATGAGCAGTTCTTC	CASSDSGISYNEQFF	-	-	TRBV27	TRBJ2-1
TGTGCCAGCAGCCGGGGACAGGGATTGTACAATGAGCAGTTCTTC	CASSRGQGLYNEQFF	once	TRBD1	TRBV7-8	TRBJ2-1
TGTGCCAGCAGTGACTCGACAGGGTATTCACCCCTCCACTTT	CASSDSTGYSPLHF	few	TRBD1	TRBV6-5	TRBJ1-6
TGTGCCAGCAGCTTGGACGGCGGGAGGGCCATCTACAATGAGCAGTTCTTC	CASSLDGGRAIYNEQFF	once	TRBD2	TRBV5-4	TRBJ2-1
TGTGCCAGCAGCTCCGGGACTAGCGAGCAGTACTTC	CASSSGTSEQYF	-	TRBD2	TRBV11-2	TRBJ2-7
TGTGCCAGCAGTTTCAGTAATGAGCAGTTCTTC	CASSFSNEQFF	-	-	TRBV12-3/TRBV12-4	TRBJ2-1
TGTGCCAGTAGTCCCTACCTACTAGATGAGCAGTTCTTC	CASSPYLLDEQFF	-	-	TRBV19	TRBJ2-1
TGTGCCAGCAGCTTAATCTTGAAACTCTCTGGGGCCAACGTCCTGACTTTC	CASSLILKLSGANVLTF	-	-	TRBV7-2	TRBJ2-6
TGTGCCAGCTCCCTGGACATTTCCGAGCAGTACTTC	CASSLDISEQYF	-	-	TRBV5-5	TRBJ2-7
TGTGCCAGCAGCCTTGGGGGGACGAACACTGAAGCTTTCTTT	CASSLGGTNTEAFF	few	-	TRBV6-5	TRBJ1-1